Each of the 4 T cell receptor beta chains below was sequenced from the same sample in a study of T cell responses to AZD1222 COVID-19 vaccine (dated by TCRdb to about 2021). The library came from the immunoSEQ multiplex PCR assay. TCRdb mirrors the immuneACCESS table, restricted to in-frame sequences. Some clones are absent from its copies; in checked studies, under half trace to an unresolved V gene, and the reason for the others is unknown. Counted in this sample were approximately 110,000 clones; around 85% of them appeared once. The ten top clones hold approximately 6.2% of the sample. The time point tag for this specimen amounts to: baseline before first vaccination. Sequencing used peripheral blood, obtained on day 0 of AZD1222 vaccination. The origin of the receptors is an adult in good health.

The genes are TRBV19 and TRBJ2-7; D is possibly TRBD1 or TRBD2 (6 bases each). In germline, CDR1 is LNHDA, CDR2 SQIVND (reference sequence). This CDR3 comprises 14 residues. The germline V and J ends were trimmed by 7 bases and 8 bases, with 21 bases remaining between them. The CDR3 region is CASTSRRGVGKQYF. CDR3 sequence (DNA): TGTGCCAGTACCTCCCGGAGGGGGGTCGGGAAGCAGTACTTC. The variable domain in full, completed from reference TRBV19 and TRBJ2-7, reads DGGITQSPKYLFRKEGQNVTLSCEQNLNHDAMYWYRQDPGQGLRLIYYSQIVNDFQKGDIAEGYSVSREKKESFPLTVTSAQKNPTAFYLCASTSRRGVGKQYFGPGTRLTVT.

V usage is TRBV5-4 and J usage is TRBJ2-2; 11 bases match TRBD1. CDR1 SGHNT and CDR2 YYREEE come from the germline V gene (reference sequence). The ends lost 0 bases at V and 7 bases at J; junction bases unmatched: 5. The CDR3 consists of 16 residues. The CDR3 DNA is TGTGCCAGCAGCTTGGGGGACAGGGGGGTCGGCGGGGAGCTGTTTTTT. Translating gives CASSLGDRGVGGELFF.

The J gene is TRBJ1-1, the V gene TRBV12-3 or TRBV12-4; TRBD1 matches 7 bases. The trim removed 6 bases at V and 10 bases at J, leaving 8 bases unmatched. The CDR3 contains 12 residues. CDR3 sequence reads: CASRLLPGGAFF. For the CDR3, the DNA is TGTGCCAGCAGACTTCTTCCAGGGGGAGCTTTCTTT.

The chain has TRBV4-1 and TRBJ1-1, with D tentatively TRBD1 (6 bases). This CDR3 has 16 residues. The germline V gene encodes CDR1 MGHRA and CDR2 YSYEKL. Trimming pared 5 bases from V and 6 bases from J, leaving 22 bases between. CDR3 DNA: TGCGCCAGCAGCACAAAAGCGGGACACGGGGGGCCTGAAGCTTTCTTT. Protein: CASSTKAGHGGPEAFF.